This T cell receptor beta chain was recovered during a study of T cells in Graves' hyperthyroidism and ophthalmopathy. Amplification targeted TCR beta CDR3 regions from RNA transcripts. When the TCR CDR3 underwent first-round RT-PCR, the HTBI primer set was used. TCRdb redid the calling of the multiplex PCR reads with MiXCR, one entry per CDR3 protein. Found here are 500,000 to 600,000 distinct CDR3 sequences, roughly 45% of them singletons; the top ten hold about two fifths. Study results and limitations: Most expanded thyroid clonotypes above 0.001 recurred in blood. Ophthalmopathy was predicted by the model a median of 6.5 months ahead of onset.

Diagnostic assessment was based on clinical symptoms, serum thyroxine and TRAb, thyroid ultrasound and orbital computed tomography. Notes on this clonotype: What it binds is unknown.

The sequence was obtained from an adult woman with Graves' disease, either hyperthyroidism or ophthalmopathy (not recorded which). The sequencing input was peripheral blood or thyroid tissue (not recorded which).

CDR3 bases: TGTGCCAGCACCTCCCAATGGCAACGGACCGAGCAGTACTTC. Translating gives CASTSQWQRTEQYF. The chain carries TRBV2 and TRBJ2-7, with no clear D. CDR3 length: 14 amino acids. Germline V gene sequence: CDR1 SNHLY, CDR2 FYNNEI. Trimming took 7 bases from V and 6 from J, leaving 19 bases between them.